This TCR beta chain was found in a study of CD8+ T cells in alopecia areata. In the study overall: The duration of tofacitinib was 6 to 18 months, with 6 months off drug afterward. Findings and limits, study-wide: Shared TCR sequences were less clear between patients than in mice, possibly partly from HLA diversity. Scalp sample sequencing also detects resident alphabeta T cells of normal skin.

RNA extraction was followed by reverse transcription into cDNA, which acted as the sequencing template. The protocol was immunoSEQ multiplex PCR, while the TCRdb copy is restricted to in-frame clones and leaves out a portion. The table shows about 97,000 clones, with about two fifths occurring only once. In regard to this clone: Its antigen remains unidentified.

The TCR was taken from a human donor with alopecia areata. The sequenced sample consisted of CD4+ T cells sorted from blood.

DNA of the CDR3: TGTGCCAGCAGCTTGCTCGGCAGGGGGCAGGACATTCAGTACTTC. Protein: CASSLLGRGQDIQYF. The rearrangement joins TRBV5-6 to TRBJ2-4; TRBD1 matches at 8 bases. V dropped 1 base and J dropped 8; count of bases not matched to a gene: 8. The germline gives CDR1 SGHDT, CDR2 YYEEEE. CDR3 length: 15 residues.